These T cell receptor beta chains were read from a single sample in a study of blood T cell repertoires in COVID-19. Generated by immunoSEQ multiplex PCR, the TCRdb table keeps only in-frame clones and is missing some. The sample holds approximately 500,000 clones; around 87% are singletons and the top ten take approximately 1.8%. Sequencing was done on a sample of PBMCs or T cells enriched from blood (not recorded which). The source is a middle-aged woman who had recovered from COVID-19. Each CDR3 is given with its conserved first and last residue. The order of the fields is J gene, V gene, clone size, D gene, CDR3 protein, CDR3 DNA. D genes are given only for firm matches. Where a row states a size, it is once, few, many or the class of an expanded clone; other rows omit it.

J gene: TRBJ1-5
V gene: TRBV24-1
clone size: -
D gene: TRBD1
CDR3 protein: CATSDDRGNQPQHF
CDR3 DNA: TGTGCCACCAGTGATGACAGGGGCAATCAGCCCCAGCATTTT

J gene: TRBJ1-5
V gene: TRBV30
clone size: -
D gene: -
CDR3 protein: CAWSAGHHNQPQHF
CDR3 DNA: TGTGCCTGGAGTGCAGGCCATCACAATCAGCCCCAGCATTTT

J gene: TRBJ2-6
V gene: TRBV29-1
clone size: -
D gene: TRBD1
CDR3 protein: CSAGQGDANVLTF
CDR3 DNA: TGCAGCGCGGGACAGGGTGACGCCAACGTCCTGACTTTC

J gene: TRBJ1-1
V gene: TRBV30
clone size: -
D gene: -
CDR3 protein: CAWEGTAIMNTEAFF
CDR3 DNA: TGTGCCTGGGAAGGTACAGCTATAATGAACACTGAAGCTTTCTTT

J gene: TRBJ1-2
V gene: TRBV7-9
clone size: -
D gene: -
CDR3 protein: CASSSEYSNGYTF
CDR3 DNA: TGTGCCAGCAGCTCGGAATACAGCAATGGCTACACCTTC

J gene: TRBJ2-7
V gene: TRBV14
clone size: -
D gene: TRBD2
CDR3 protein: CASSMTSGTEQYF
CDR3 DNA: TGTGCCAGCAGTATGACTAGCGGGACCGAGCAGTACTTC

J gene: TRBJ2-7
V gene: TRBV12-2
clone size: -
D gene: -
CDR3 protein: CASRRPGQAPRFSYEQYF
CDR3 DNA: TGTGCAAGTCGCCGACCGGGACAGGCCCCTCGCTTTTCCTACGAGCAGTACTTC

J gene: TRBJ2-1
V gene: TRBV5-4
clone size: -
D gene: -
CDR3 protein: CASSQAGGDEQFF
CDR3 DNA: TGTGCCAGCAGCCAAGCGGGTGGGGATGAGCAGTTCTTC

J gene: TRBJ2-3
V gene: TRBV6-5
clone size: -
D gene: -
CDR3 protein: CASSMTGPLDTQYF
CDR3 DNA: TGTGCCAGCTCAATGACAGGTCCCTTAGATACGCAGTATTTT

J gene: TRBJ2-1
V gene: TRBV19
clone size: once
D gene: -
CDR3 protein: CASRGRSEDEQFF
CDR3 DNA: TGTGCCAGTAGGGGGAGGAGCGAGGATGAGCAGTTCTTC

J gene: TRBJ2-2
V gene: TRBV5-6
clone size: -
D gene: -
CDR3 protein: CASSLGGLYTGELFF
CDR3 DNA: TGTGCCAGCAGCTTGGGAGGGCTATACACCGGGGAGCTGTTTTTT

J gene: TRBJ2-3
V gene: TRBV5-1
clone size: many
D gene: TRBD2
CDR3 protein: CASSLTGTSAPTDTQYF
CDR3 DNA: TGCGCCAGCAGCTTAACCGGGACTAGCGCTCCCACAGATACGCAGTATTTT

J gene: TRBJ1-2
V gene: TRBV19
clone size: -
D gene: -
CDR3 protein: CATTAGGAYGYTF
CDR3 DNA: TGTGCCACCACGGCGGGCGGCGCCTATGGCTACACCTTC

J gene: TRBJ1-5
V gene: TRBV7-2
clone size: -
D gene: -
CDR3 protein: CASSLGGGVGQPQHF
CDR3 DNA: TGTGCCAGCAGCTTAGGCGGGGGGGTGGGTCAGCCCCAGCATTTT

J gene: TRBJ1-2
V gene: TRBV12-3/TRBV12-4
clone size: -
D gene: TRBD1
CDR3 protein: CASSLRGRLGYTF
CDR3 DNA: TGTGCCAGCAGTTTAAGGGGGCGCCTTGGCTACACCTTC

J gene: TRBJ2-7
V gene: TRBV5-4
clone size: many
D gene: TRBD2
CDR3 protein: CASSFRFSGSYEQYF
CDR3 DNA: TGTGCCAGCAGCTTCAGATTCAGCGGGAGTTACGAGCAGTACTTC

J gene: TRBJ2-7
V gene: TRBV19
clone size: -
D gene: TRBD2
CDR3 protein: CASSARTSGGSYEQYF
CDR3 DNA: TGTGCCAGTAGTGCCCGGACTAGCGGCGGGTCCTACGAGCAGTACTTC

J gene: TRBJ2-1
V gene: TRBV2
clone size: -
D gene: TRBD2
CDR3 protein: CASQVAGGGYNEQFF
CDR3 DNA: TGTGCCAGTCAGGTAGCGGGAGGGGGATACAATGAGCAGTTCTTC

J gene: TRBJ2-3
V gene: TRBV13
clone size: -
D gene: TRBD2
CDR3 protein: CASSQAATSGTTDTQYF
CDR3 DNA: TGTGCCAGCAGCCAAGCGGCGACTAGCGGGACCACAGATACGCAGTATTTT

J gene: TRBJ1-1
V gene: TRBV10-3
clone size: -
D gene: TRBD1
CDR3 protein: CAIRETGGSLAFF
CDR3 DNA: TGTGCCATCAGGGAGACAGGGGGCTCTCTAGCTTTCTTT

J gene: TRBJ2-5
V gene: TRBV24-1
clone size: -
D gene: TRBD1
CDR3 protein: CATSVGAGGQETQYF
CDR3 DNA: TGTGCCACCAGTGTGGGGGCAGGGGGCCAAGAGACCCAGTACTTC

J gene: TRBJ1-2
V gene: TRBV5-6
clone size: -
D gene: -
CDR3 protein: CASAGRTDYGYTF
CDR3 DNA: TGTGCCAGCGCCGGCCGGACAGACTATGGCTACACCTTC

J gene: TRBJ2-1
V gene: TRBV6-6
clone size: -
D gene: TRBD2
CDR3 protein: CASRQGTSGSNEQFF
CDR3 DNA: TGTGCCAGCAGACAGGGGACTAGCGGGAGTAATGAGCAGTTCTTC

J gene: TRBJ2-1
V gene: TRBV9
clone size: -
D gene: TRBD2
CDR3 protein: CASSRASGNNEQFF
CDR3 DNA: TGTGCCAGCAGTCGGGCTAGCGGAAACAATGAGCAGTTCTTC